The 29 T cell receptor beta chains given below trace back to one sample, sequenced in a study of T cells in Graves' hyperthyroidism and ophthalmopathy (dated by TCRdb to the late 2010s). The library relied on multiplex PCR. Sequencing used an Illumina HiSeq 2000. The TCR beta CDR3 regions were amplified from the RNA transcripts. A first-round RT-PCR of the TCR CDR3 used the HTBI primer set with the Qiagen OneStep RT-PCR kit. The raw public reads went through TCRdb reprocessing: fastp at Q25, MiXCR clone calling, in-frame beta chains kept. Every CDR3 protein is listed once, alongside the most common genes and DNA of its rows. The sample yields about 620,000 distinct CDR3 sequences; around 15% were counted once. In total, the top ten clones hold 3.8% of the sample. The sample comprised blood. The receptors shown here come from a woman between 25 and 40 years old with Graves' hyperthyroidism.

Here the CDR3 DNA reads TGTGCCAGCTCACCATCAGCCCCGCTCTCTGGAAACACCATATATTTT. Its protein is CASSPSAPLSGNTIYF. The gene calls are TRBV18 and TRBJ1-3, with D unresolved. Germline V lookup: CDR1 KGHSH, CDR2 LQKENI. The germline V and J ends were trimmed by 2 bases and 0 bases, with 11 bases remaining between them. CDR3 length: 16 amino acids.

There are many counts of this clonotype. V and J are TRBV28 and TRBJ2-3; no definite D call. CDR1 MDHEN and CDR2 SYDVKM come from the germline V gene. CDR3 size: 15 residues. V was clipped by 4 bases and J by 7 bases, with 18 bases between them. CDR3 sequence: CASSSTSHPKHTQYF. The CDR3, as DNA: TGTGCCAGCAGTTCGACATCGCACCCAAAGCATACGCAGTATTTT.

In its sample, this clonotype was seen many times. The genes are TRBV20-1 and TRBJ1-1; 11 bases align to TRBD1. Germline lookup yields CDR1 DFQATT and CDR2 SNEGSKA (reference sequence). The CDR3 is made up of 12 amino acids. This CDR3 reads CRAGTGGTEAFF. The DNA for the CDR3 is TGCAGAGCCGGGACAGGGGGCACTGAAGCTTTCTTT.

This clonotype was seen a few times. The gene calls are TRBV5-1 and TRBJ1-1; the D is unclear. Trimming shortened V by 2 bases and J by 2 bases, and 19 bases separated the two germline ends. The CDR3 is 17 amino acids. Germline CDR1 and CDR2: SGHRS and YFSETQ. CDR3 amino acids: CASSFLRSEGFNTEAFF. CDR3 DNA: TGCGCCAGCAGCTTTCTGAGATCGGAAGGGTTTAACACTGAAGCTTTCTTT.

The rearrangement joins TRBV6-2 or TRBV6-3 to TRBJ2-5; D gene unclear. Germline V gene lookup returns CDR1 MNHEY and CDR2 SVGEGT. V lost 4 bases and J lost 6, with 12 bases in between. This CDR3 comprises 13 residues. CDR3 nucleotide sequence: TGTGCCAGCAGTTTTCGACACGGGCAGACCCAGTACTTC. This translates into CASSFRHGQTQYF.

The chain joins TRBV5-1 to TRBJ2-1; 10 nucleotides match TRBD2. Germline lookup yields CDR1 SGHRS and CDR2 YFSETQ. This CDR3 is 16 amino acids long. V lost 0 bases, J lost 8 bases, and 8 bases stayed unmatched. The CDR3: CASSLVPSGSSDEQFF. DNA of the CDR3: TGCGCCAGCAGCTTGGTGCCTAGCGGGAGTTCTGATGAGCAGTTCTTC.

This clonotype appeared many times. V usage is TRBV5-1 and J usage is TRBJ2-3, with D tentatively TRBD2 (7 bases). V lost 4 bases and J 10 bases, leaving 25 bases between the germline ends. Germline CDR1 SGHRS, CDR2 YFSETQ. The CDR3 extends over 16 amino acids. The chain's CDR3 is CASSPTGGGGSQPQYF. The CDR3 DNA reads TGCGCCAGCAGCCCGACAGGTGGGGGCGGGAGTCAACCGCAGTATTTT. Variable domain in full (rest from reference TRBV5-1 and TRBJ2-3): KAGVTQTPRYLIKTRGQQVTLSCSPISGHRSVSWYQQTPGQGLQFLFEYFSETQRNKGNFPGRFSGRQFSNSRSEMNVSTLELGDSALYLCASSPTGGGGSQPQYFGPGTRLTVL.

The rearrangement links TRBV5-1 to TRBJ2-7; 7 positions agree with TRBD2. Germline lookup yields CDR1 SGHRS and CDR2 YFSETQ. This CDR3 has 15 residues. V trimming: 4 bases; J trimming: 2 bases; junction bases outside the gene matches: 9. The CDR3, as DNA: TGCGCCAGCAGCCTAATGACTAGCAGTACCTACGAGCAGTACTTC. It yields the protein CASSLMTSSTYEQYF.

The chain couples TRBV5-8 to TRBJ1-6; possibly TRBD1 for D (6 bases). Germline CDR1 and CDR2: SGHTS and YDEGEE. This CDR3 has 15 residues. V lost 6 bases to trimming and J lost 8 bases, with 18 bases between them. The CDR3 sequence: CASISQGLADSPLHF. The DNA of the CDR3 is TGTGCCAGCATCTCACAGGGTCTTGCCGATTCACCCCTCCACTTT.

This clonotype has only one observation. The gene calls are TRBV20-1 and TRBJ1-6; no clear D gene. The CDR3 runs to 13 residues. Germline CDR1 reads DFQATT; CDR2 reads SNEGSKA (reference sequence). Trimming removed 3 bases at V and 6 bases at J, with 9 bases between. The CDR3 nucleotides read TGCAGTGCTAGCCGGGAGTTTAATTCACCCCTCCACTTT. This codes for CSASREFNSPLHF.

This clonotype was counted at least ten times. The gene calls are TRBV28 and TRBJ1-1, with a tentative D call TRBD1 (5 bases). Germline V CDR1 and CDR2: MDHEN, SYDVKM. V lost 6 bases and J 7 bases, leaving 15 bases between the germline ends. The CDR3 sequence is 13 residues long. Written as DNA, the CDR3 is TGTGCCAGCAGCCATCGGGGGACCGATGAAGCTTTCTTT. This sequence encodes CASSHRGTDEAFF.

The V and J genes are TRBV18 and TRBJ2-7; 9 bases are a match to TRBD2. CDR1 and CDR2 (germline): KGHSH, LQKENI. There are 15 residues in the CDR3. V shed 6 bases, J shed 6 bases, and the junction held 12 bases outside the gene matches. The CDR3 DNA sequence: TGTGCCAGCTCTCAAACCGGGACTAGCTTCTCCGAGCAGTACTTC. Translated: CASSQTGTSFSEQYF.

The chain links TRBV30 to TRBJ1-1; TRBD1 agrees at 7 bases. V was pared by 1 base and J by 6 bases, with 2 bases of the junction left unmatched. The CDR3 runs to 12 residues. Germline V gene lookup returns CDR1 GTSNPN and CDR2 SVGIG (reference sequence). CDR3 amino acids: CAWSATGAEAFF. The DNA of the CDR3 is TGTGCCTGGAGTGCCACAGGGGCTGAAGCTTTCTTT.

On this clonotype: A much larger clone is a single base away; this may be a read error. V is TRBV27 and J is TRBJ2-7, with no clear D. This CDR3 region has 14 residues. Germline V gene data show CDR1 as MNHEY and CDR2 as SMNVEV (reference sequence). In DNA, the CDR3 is TGTGCCAGCAGTGTGGCCAAGAGCTCCTACGGGCAGTACTTC. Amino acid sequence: CASSVAKSSYGQYF.

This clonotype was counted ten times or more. CDR3 nucleotides: TGTGCCTGGAGTGTTGATAGCAATCAGCCCCAGCATTTT. It is translated as CAWSVDSNQPQHF. This rearrangement joins TRBV30 to TRBJ1-5; unclear D gene. Germline V gene data show CDR1 as GTSNPN and CDR2 as SVGIG (reference sequence). The CDR3 contains 13 residues. Trimming removed 0 bases at V and 0 bases at J, with 3 bases between.

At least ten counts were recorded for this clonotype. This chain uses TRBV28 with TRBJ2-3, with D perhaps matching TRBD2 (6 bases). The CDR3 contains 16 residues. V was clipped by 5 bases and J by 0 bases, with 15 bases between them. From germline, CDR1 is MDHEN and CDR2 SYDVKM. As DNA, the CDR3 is TGTGCCAGCAGTGTCCTGGGCGGGGCTAGCACAGATACGCAGTATTTT. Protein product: CASSVLGGASTDTQYF.

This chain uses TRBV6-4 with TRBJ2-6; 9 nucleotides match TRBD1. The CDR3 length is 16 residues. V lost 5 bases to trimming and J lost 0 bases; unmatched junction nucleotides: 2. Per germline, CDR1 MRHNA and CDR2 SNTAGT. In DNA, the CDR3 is TGTGCCAGCAGTCCGACAGGGGGCTCTGGGGCCAACGTCCTGACTTTC. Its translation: CASSPTGGSGANVLTF.

DNA for the CDR3: TGTGCCAGCAGTGAACCCAGCGGGTTTTCCTACGAGCAGTACTTC. Protein product: CASSEPSGFSYEQYF. The V call is TRBV2, the J call TRBJ2-7; a weak D match, TRBD2 (6 bases). Trimming took 2 bases from V and 1 from J, leaving 12 bases between them. The CDR3 spans 15 residues. Germline CDR1 reads SNHLY; CDR2 reads FYNNEI.

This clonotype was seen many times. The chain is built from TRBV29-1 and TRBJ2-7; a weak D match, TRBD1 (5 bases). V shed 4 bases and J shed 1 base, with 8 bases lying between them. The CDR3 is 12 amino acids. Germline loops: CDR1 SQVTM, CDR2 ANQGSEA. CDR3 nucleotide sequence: TGCAGCGTTGGTACAGGATCCTACGAGCAGTACTTC. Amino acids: CSVGTGSYEQYF.

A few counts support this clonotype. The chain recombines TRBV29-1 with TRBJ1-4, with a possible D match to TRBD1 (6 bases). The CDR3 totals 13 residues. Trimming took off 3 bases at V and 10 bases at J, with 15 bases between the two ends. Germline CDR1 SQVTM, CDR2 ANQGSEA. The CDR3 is CSVDNREGGKLFF. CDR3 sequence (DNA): TGCAGCGTTGACAACAGGGAGGGTGGAAAACTGTTTTTT.

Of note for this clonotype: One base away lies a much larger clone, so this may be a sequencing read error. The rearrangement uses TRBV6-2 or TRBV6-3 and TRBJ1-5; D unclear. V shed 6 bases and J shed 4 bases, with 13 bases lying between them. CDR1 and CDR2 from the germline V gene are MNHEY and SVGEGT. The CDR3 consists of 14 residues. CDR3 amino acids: CASSPSTLNQPQHF. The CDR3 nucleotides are TGTGCCAGCAGCCCTTCAACACTGAATCAGCCCCAGCATTTT.

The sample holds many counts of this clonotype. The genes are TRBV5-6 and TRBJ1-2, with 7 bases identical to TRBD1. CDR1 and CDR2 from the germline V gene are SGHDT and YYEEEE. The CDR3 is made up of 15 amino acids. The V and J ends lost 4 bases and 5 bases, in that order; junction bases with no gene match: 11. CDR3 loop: CASSVLGQAVYGYTF. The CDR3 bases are TGTGCCAGCAGCGTGCTAGGACAGGCCGTTTATGGCTACACCTTC.

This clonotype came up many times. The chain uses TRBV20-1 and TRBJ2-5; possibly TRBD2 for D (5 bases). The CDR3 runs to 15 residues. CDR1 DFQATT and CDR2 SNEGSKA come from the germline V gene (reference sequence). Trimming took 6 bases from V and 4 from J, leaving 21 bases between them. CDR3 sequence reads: CSARVPGEGRETQYF. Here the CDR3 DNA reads TGCAGTGCCCGGGTCCCTGGAGAGGGCCGAGAGACCCAGTACTTC.

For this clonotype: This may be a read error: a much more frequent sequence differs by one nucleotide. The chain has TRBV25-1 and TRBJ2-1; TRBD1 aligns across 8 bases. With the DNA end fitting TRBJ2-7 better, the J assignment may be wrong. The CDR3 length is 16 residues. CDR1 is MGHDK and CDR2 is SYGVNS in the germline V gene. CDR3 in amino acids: CASSVKQGARYNEQYF. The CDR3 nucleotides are TGTGCCAGCAGTGTCAAGCAGGGGGCGCGTTACAATGAGCAGTACTTC.

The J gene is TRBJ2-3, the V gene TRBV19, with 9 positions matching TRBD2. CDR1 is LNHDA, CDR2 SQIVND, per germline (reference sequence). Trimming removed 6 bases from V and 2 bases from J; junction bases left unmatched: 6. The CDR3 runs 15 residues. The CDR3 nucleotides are TGTGCCAGTAGCCATAGCGGGGGCTACACAGATACGCAGTATTTT. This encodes CASSHSGGYTDTQYF.

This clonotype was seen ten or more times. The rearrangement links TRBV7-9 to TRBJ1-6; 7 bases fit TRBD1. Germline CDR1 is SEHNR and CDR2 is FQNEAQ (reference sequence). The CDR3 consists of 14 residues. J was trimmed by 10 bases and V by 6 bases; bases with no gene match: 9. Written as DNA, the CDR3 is TGTGCCAGCAGGCTGACAGGGTGGGAATCACCCCTCCACTTT. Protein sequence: CASRLTGWESPLHF.

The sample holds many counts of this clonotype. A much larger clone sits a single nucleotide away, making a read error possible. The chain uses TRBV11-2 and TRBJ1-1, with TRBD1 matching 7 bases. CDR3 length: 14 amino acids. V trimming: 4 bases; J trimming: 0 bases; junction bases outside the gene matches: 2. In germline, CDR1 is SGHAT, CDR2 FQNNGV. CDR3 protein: CASSWDRVNTEAFF. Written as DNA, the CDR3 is TGTGCCAGCAGCTGGGACAGAGTGAACACTGAAGCTTTCTTT.

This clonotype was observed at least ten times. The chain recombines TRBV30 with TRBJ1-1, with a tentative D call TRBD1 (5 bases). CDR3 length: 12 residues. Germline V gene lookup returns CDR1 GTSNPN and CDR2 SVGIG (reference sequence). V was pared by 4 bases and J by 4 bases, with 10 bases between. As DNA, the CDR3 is TGTGCCTGGATCCTTGACAGCACTGAAGCTTTCTTT. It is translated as CAWILDSTEAFF.

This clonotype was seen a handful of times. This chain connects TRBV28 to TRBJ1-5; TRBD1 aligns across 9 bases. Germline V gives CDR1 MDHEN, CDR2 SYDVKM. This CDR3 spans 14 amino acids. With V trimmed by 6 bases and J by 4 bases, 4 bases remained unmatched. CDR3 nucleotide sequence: TGTGCCAGCAGATCCGGGACAGGGAATCAGCCCCAGCATTTT. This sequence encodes CASRSGTGNQPQHF.